This T cell receptor (beta chain) derives from a study of blood T cell repertoires in COVID-19. Background on the study: COVID-19 samples, acute and convalescent, were from the United States, Italy and Spain. PBMCs, B-cell-depleted T cells, or T cells provided the cDNA or gDNA that made up the material.

Deletions cut 7 bases from V and 1 base from J, with 10 bases between. CDR1 SQVTM and CDR2 ANQGSEA come from the germline V gene. The CDR3 totals 12 residues. As handled by the study authors: Estimates of nucleated cell counts were drawn from the amplification of reference gene primers. The assay was immunoSEQ multiplex PCR, and TCRdb's table has in-frame clones only and misses some. Clonal size and the V and J genes are those of that table, whereas D and trimming came from the DNA. Altogether more than 120,000 clones are present, more than 70% being singletons, with the ten largest covering around 1.6%.

The receptor comes from a human donor in a cohort sampled during active COVID-19. Sequenced material: peripheral blood. The gene calls are TRBV29-1 and TRBJ2-5, with D hard to call. The CDR3 reads CSGPRLQETQYF. Written as DNA, the CDR3 is TGCAGCGGACCTAGACTCCAAGAGACCCAGTACTTC. The full variable domain, with the rest looked up from reference TRBV29-1 and TRBJ2-5, is SAVISQKPSRDICQRGTSLTIQCQVDSQVTMMFWYRQQPGQSLTLIATANQGSEATYESGFVIDKFPISRPNLTFSTLTVSNMSPEDSSIYLCSGPRLQETQYFGPGTRLLVL.